The 10 T cell receptor beta chains listed next were all sequenced from one sample in a study of OX40 agonist ivuxolimab in advanced cancers. Profiling relied on immunoSEQ multiplex PCR, and the TCRdb table lists in-frame clones only, not all of them. The sample gives tens of thousands of clones, approximately 80% of which show up once; 5% to 7.5% is in the top ten. This specimen consisted of CD4+ or CD8+ T cells sorted from blood, obtained in a trial of the OX40 agonist ivuxolimab. The receptors originated from an adult with an advanced solid tumor such as melanoma, head and neck, liver or kidney cancer.

The V call is TRBV6-6, the J call TRBJ1-1; unclear D gene. The germline gives CDR1 MNHNY, CDR2 SVGAGI (reference sequence). V was cut by 5 bases and J by 0 bases, with 10 bases left in between. This CDR3 contains 14 residues. The CDR3 here is CASSNYDLNTEAFF. In DNA form, the CDR3 reads TGTGCCAGCAGTAATTACGATTTGAACACTGAAGCTTTCTTT.

V is TRBV11-2 and J is TRBJ2-3; 7 bases line up with TRBD1. Germline V gene lookup returns CDR1 SGHAT and CDR2 FQNNGV. This CDR3 spans 14 amino acids. The trim removed 5 bases at V and 6 bases at J, leaving 8 bases unmatched. The CDR3 sequence: CASSQTLQGDTQYF. CDR3 nucleotide sequence: TGTGCCAGCAGCCAAACGTTACAGGGGGATACGCAGTATTTT.

This rearrangement joins TRBV5-4 to TRBJ2-1; 11 bases map to TRBD2. V shed 2 bases and J 12 bases; nucleotides not matched to a gene: 7. The germline gives CDR1 SGHNT, CDR2 YYREEE (reference sequence). The CDR3 totals 14 residues. The CDR3 region has the DNA TGTGCCAGCAGCTTTAGCGGGGGGGCCCTTGGGCAGTTCTTC. Its translation is CASSFSGGALGQFF. The full variable domain, with the rest looked up from reference TRBV5-4 and TRBJ2-1, is ETGVTQSPTHLIKTRGQQVTLRCSSQSGHNTVSWYQQALGQGPQFIFQYYREEENGRGNFPPRFSGLQFPNYSSELNVNALELDDSALYLCASSFSGGALGQFFGPGTRLTVL.

V gene TRBV19 combines with J gene TRBJ2-1; the D gene is possibly TRBD1 (6 bases). V lost 7 bases and J lost 1, with 14 bases in between. Germline V CDR1 and CDR2: LNHDA, SQIVND (reference sequence). The CDR3 extends over 15 amino acids. Written as DNA, the CDR3 is TGTGCCAGTACTATTGGGACACATTCCTACAATGAGCAGTTCTTC. Its protein is CASTIGTHSYNEQFF. Full variable domain (outside the CDR3, taken from reference TRBV19 and TRBJ2-1): DGGITQSPKYLFRKEGQNVTLSCEQNLNHDAMYWYRQDPGQGLRLIYYSQIVNDFQKGDIAEGYSVSREKKESFPLTVTSAQKNPTAFYLCASTIGTHSYNEQFFGPGTRLTVL.

The chain carries TRBV28 and TRBJ1-5, with D possibly being TRBD1 (5 bases). The CDR3 extends over 15 amino acids. The germline gives CDR1 MDHEN, CDR2 SYDVKM. V was clipped by 1 base and J by 7 bases, with 14 bases between them. CDR3 sequence: CASSLFGTQGQPQHF. The CDR3 DNA sequence: TGTGCCAGCAGTTTATTTGGGACCCAAGGGCAGCCCCAGCATTTT.

The chain couples TRBV7-9 to TRBJ2-7, with D possibly TRBD1 on 5 matching bases. CDR1 and CDR2 from the germline V gene are SEHNR and FQNEAQ (reference sequence). The CDR3 spans 13 residues. Between the trimmed V and J ends, which lost 3 bases and 0 bases, there was a span of 6 bases. CDR3 sequence (DNA): TGTGCCAGCAGCTTTCAGGGCTCCTACGAGCAGTACGTC. Translating it yields CASSFQGSYEQYV.

In this sample, this clone turned up once. The V gene is TRBV6-5, the J gene TRBJ2-1, with D perhaps matching TRBD1 (5 bases). The CDR3 spans 13 residues. V lost 0 bases and J 8 bases, leaving 8 bases between the germline ends. The germline V gene has CDR1 MNHEY and CDR2 SVGAGI. This chain's CDR3 is CASSYSKGDEQFF. The CDR3 bases are TGTGCCAGCAGTTACTCGAAAGGGGATGAGCAGTTCTTC.

J is TRBJ2-1 and V is TRBV27; 8 bases fit TRBD1. Germline V lookup: CDR1 MNHEY, CDR2 SMNVEV (reference sequence). The CDR3 loop spans 14 amino acids. Trimming took 5 bases from V and 6 from J; bases not matched to a gene: 6. CDR3 loop: CASSQDRDVNEQFF. The CDR3 DNA follows: TGTGCCAGCAGTCAGGACAGGGACGTCAATGAGCAGTTCTTC.

The chain employs TRBV6-5 and TRBJ2-7, with D unresolved. The V and J ends lost 0 bases and 4 bases respectively, with 13 bases between them. Germline CDR1 MNHEY, CDR2 SVGAGI. The CDR3 spans 15 residues. CDR3 nucleotides: TGTGCCAGCAGTTACTCCGCGGTGGGGTTGTACGAGCAGTACTTC. Translated, it gives CASSYSAVGLYEQYF.

This chain links TRBV30 with TRBJ1-1; a possible D gene is TRBD1 (6 bases). CDR1 and CDR2 from the germline V gene are GTSNPN and SVGIG (reference sequence). This CDR3 region has 11 residues. The V and J ends lost 6 bases and 11 bases respectively, with 16 bases between them. The CDR3 sequence: CACLTGLEAFF. The CDR3 DNA reads TGTGCCTGCTTAACAGGGCTTGAGGCTTTCTTT.